The subject of this entry is one TCR beta chain. This sample was included in a study of neoadjuvant anti-PD-1 for oral cavity cancer. Clones were read by immunoSEQ multiplex PCR, and TCRdb kept only the in-frame ones, dropping some. Of about 1,400 clones listed, around three fifths are singletons. The CDR3 is 15 residues long. The V end lost 8 bases, the J end lost 8 bases, and 22 bases lay between the germline ends. CDR1 and CDR2 (germline): WNHNN, SYGVQD (reference sequence). Time point denoted: after neoadjuvant nivolumab, at surgical resection. The chain has TRBV10-1 and TRBJ2-1, with D unresolved. The sample in question was tumor tissue, obtained after nivolumab (anti-PD-1) treatment. The TCR was taken from a person aged 40 to 85 with oral cavity squamous cell carcinoma. The DNA of the CDR3 is TGCGCCAGCGGCCCGCCGGCCGTAGGTATCGATGAGCAGTTCTTC. Protein product: CASGPPAVGIDEQFF.